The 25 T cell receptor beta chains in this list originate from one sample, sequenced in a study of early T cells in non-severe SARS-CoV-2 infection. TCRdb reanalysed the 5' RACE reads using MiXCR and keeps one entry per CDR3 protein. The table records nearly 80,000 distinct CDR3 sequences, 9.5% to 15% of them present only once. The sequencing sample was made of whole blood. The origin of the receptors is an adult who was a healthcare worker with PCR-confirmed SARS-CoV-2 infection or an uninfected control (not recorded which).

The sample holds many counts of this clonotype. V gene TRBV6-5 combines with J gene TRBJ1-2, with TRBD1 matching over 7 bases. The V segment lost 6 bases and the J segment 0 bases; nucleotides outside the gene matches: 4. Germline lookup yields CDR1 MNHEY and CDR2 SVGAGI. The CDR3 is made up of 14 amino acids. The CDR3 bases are TGTGCCAGCAGGATTACAGGGGCTAACTATGGCTACACCTTC. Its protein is CASRITGANYGYTF.

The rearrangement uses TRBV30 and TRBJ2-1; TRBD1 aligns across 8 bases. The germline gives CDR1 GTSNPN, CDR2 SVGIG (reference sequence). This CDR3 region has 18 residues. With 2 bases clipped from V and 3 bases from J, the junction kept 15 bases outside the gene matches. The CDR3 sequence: CAWSHPRTGGMFYNEQFF. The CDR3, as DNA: TGTGCCTGGAGTCACCCACGAACAGGGGGGATGTTCTACAATGAGCAGTTCTTC.

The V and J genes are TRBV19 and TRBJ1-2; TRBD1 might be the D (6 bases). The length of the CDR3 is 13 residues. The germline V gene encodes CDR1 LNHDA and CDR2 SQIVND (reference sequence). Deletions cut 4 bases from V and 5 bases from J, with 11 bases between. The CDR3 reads CASSTYREYGYTF. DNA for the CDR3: TGTGCCAGTAGTACTTACAGGGAATATGGCTACACCTTC.

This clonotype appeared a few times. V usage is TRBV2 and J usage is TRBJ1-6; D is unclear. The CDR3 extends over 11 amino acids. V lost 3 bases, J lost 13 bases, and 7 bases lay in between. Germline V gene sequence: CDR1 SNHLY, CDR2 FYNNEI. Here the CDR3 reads CASSEGYPLHF. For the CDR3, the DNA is TGTGCCAGCAGTGAGGGGTACCCCCTCCACTTT. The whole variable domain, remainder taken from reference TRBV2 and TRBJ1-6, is EPEVTQTPSHQVTQMGQEVILRCVPISNHLYFYWYRQILGQKVEFLVSFYNNEISEKSEIFDDQFSVERPDGSNFTLKIRSTKLEDSAMYFCASSEGYPLHFGNGTRLTVT.

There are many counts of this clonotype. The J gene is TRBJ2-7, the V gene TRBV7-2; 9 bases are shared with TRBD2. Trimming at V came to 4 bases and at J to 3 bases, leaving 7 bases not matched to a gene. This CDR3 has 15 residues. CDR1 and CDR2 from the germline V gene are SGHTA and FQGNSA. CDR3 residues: CASSYRAGGLYEQYF. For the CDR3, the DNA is TGTGCCAGCAGCTACAGGGCGGGAGGGCTCTACGAGCAGTACTTC.

The CDR3 reads CASSPLGTQYF. The CDR3 DNA reads TGTGCCAGCAGCCCCCTGGGGACCCAGTACTTC. V is TRBV11-2 and J is TRBJ2-5; D call uncertain. V lost 5 bases and J 7 bases, leaving 8 bases between the germline ends. Per the germline V gene, CDR1 is SGHAT and CDR2 is FQNNGV. This CDR3 spans 11 amino acids.

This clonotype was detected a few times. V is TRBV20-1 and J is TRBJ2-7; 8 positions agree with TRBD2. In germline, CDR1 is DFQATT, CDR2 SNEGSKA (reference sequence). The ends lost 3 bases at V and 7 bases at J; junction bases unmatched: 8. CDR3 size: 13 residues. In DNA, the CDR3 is TGCAGTGCTAGCCTGGGACTAGTGAGGGAGCAGTACTTC. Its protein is CSASLGLVREQYF.

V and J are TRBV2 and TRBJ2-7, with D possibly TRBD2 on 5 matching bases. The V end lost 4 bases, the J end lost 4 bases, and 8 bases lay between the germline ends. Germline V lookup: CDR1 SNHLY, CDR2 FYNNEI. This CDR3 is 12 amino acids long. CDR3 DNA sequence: TGTGCCAGCAGTGCATCGGGGTACGAGCAGTACTTC. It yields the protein CASSASGYEQYF.

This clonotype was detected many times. Here the CDR3 DNA reads TGTGCCAGCAGCTTATATTACAGGGGGTTGATTACAGGCACAGATACGCAGTATTTT. It encodes CASSLYYRGLITGTDTQYF. The chain carries TRBV7-2 and TRBJ2-3; 8 nucleotides match TRBD1. Germline V gene sequence: CDR1 SGHTA, CDR2 FQGNSA. This CDR3 contains 19 residues. The V gene end was trimmed by 2 bases and the J gene end by 1 base; junction bases not matched to a gene: 14.

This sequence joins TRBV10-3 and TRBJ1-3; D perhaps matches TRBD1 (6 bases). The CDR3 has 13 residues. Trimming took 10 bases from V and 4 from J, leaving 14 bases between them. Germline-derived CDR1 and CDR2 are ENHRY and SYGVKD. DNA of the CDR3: TGTGCCACAACCCGGGACATAGGAAACACCATATATTTT. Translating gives CATTRDIGNTIYF.

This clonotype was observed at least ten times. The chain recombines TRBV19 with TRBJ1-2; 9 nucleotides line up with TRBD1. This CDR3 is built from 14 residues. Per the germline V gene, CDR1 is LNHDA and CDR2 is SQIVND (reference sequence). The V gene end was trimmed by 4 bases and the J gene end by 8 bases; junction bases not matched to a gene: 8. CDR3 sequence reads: CASSTLRTGEGYTF. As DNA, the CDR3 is TGTGCCAGTAGTACCCTAAGGACAGGGGAAGGCTACACCTTC.

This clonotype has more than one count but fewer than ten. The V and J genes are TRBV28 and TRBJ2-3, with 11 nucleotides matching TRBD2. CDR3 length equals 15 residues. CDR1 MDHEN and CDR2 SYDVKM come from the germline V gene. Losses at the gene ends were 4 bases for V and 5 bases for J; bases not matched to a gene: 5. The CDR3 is CASSSLAGGIDTQYF. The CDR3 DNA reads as TGTGCCAGCAGTTCCTTAGCGGGAGGGATAGATACGCAGTATTTT.

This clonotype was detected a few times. The CDR3 DNA reads as TGTGCCAGCAGCCTAAGAACAGGGGTGAACACTGAAGCTTTCTTT. Translating gives CASSLRTGVNTEAFF. This chain joins TRBV11-2 and TRBJ1-1; TRBD1 matches 7 bases. V shed 5 bases, J shed 0 bases, and the junction held 6 bases outside the gene matches. The CDR3 length is 15 residues. Germline V gene sequence: CDR1 SGHAT, CDR2 FQNNGV. Full variable domain (missing parts from reference TRBV11-2 and TRBJ1-1): EAGVAQSPRYKIIEKRQSVAFWCNPISGHATLYWYQQILGQGPKLLIQFQNNGVVDDSQLPKDRFSAERLKGVDSTLKIQPAKLEDSAVYLCASSLRTGVNTEAFFGQGTRLTVV.

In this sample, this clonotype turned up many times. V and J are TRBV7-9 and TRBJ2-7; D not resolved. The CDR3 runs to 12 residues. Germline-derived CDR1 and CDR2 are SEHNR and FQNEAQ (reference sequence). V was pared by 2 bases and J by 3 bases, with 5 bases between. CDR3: CASSLPGYEQYF. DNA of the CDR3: TGTGCCAGCAGCTTACCAGGCTACGAGCAGTACTTC. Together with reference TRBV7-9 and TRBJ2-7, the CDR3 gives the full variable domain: DTGVSQNPRHKITKRGQNVTFRCDPISEHNRLYWYRQTLGQGPEFLTYFQNEAQLEKSRLLSDRFSAERPKGSFSTLEIQRTEQGDSAMYLCASSLPGYEQYFGPGTRLTVT.

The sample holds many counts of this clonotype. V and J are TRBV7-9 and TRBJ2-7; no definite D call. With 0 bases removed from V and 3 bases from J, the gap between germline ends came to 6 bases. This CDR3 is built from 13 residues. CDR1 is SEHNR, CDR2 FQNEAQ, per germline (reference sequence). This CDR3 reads CASSLAGYYEQYF. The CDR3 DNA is TGTGCCAGCAGCTTAGCGGGTTACTACGAGCAGTACTTC.

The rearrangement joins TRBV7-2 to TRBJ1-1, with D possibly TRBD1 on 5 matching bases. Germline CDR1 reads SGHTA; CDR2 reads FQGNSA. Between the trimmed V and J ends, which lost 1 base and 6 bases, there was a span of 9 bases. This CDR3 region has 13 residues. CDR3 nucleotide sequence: TGTGCCAGCAGCTTAGTGACAGCAGCTGAAGCTTTCTTT. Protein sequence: CASSLVTAAEAFF.

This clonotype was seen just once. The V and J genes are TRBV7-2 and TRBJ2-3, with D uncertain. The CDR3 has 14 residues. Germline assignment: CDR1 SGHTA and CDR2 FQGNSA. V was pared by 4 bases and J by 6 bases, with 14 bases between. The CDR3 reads CASSSALTFDTQYF. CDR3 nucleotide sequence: TGTGCCAGCAGCTCCGCGCTGACTTTTGATACGCAGTATTTT.

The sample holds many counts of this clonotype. In DNA, the CDR3 is TGCAGTGCTAGTTCAGGAGTCTATGGCTACACCTTC. Translation: CSASSGVYGYTF. The genes are TRBV20-1 and TRBJ1-2; D gene ambiguous. The CDR3 has 12 amino acids. Germline V gene lookup returns CDR1 DFQATT and CDR2 SNEGSKA (reference sequence). The V end was cut by 3 bases, the J end by 4 bases, with 9 bases between.

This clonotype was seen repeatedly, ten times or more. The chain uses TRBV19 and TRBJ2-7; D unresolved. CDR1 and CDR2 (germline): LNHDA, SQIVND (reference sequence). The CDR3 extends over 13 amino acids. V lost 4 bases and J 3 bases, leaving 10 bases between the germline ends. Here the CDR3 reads CASSNVVGYEQYF. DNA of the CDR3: TGTGCCAGTAGTAATGTTGTCGGCTACGAGCAGTACTTC.

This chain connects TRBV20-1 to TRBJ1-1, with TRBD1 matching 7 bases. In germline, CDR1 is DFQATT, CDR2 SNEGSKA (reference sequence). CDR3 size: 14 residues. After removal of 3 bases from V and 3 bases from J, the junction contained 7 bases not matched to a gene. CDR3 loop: CSARAITGDTEAFF. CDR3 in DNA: TGCAGTGCTAGGGCGATTACAGGGGACACTGAAGCTTTCTTT.

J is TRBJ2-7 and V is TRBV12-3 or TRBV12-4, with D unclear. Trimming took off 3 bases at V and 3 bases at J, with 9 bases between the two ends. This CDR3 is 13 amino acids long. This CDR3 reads CASSFGRNYEQYF. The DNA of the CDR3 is TGTGCCAGCAGTTTTGGACGAAACTACGAGCAGTACTTC.

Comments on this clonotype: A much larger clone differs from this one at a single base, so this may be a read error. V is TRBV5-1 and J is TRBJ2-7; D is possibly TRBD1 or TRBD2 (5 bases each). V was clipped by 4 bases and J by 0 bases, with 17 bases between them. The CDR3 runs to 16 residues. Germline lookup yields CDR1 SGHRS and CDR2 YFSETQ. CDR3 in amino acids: CASSPRQWGNSYEQYF. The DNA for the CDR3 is TGCGCCAGCAGCCCCCGGCAGTGGGGGAACTCCTACGAGCAGTACTTC.

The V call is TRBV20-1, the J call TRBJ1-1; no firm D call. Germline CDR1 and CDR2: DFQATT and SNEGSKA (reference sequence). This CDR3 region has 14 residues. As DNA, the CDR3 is TGCAGCGGAAAACGGGCTGAGCCTGGGGCTGAAGCTTTCTTT. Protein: CSGKRAEPGAEAFF.

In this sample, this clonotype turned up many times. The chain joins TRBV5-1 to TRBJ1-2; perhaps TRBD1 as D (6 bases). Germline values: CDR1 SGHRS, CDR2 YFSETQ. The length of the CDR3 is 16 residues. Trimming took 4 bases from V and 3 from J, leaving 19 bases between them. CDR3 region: CASSRTAGGHYYGYTF. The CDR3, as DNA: TGCGCCAGCAGCAGAACAGCCGGGGGCCACTACTATGGCTACACCTTC.

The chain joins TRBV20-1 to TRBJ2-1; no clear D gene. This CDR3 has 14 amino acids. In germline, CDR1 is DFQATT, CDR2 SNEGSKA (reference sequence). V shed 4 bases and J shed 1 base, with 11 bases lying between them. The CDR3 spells CSAKGTASYNEQFF. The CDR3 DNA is TGCAGTGCTAAGGGAACCGCATCCTACAATGAGCAGTTCTTC.